The rows below give T cell receptor beta chains drawn from one sample of a study of blood T cell repertoires in COVID-19. Sequencing was performed with immunoSEQ multiplex PCR; in TCRdb, only in-frame clones are kept and a portion is missing. Here the sample spans 150,000 to 200,000 clones, about four fifths being singletons. Sequencing used PBMCs or T cells enriched from blood (not recorded which). Receptors were obtained from a man aged 50-60 years who had recovered from COVID-19. CDR3s leave out the opening cysteine and the closing phenylalanine or tryptophan. Each record gives: CDR3 length, J gene, V gene, CDR3 protein.

12,TRBJ2-5,TRBV2,ASREGASRATQY
13,TRBJ1-2,TRBV15,ATSSVGAGGYGYT
13,TRBJ2-1,TRBV4-1,ASSYRDRDLNEQF
13,TRBJ2-3,TRBV6-5,ASSFREGSTDTQY
13,TRBJ1-6,TRBV28,ASSLPSSYNSPLH
11,TRBJ1-1,TRBV6-4,ASPKGRAPEAF
11,TRBJ1-4,TRBV20-1,SASLRTVEKLF
12,TRBJ2-2,TRBV28,ATNWLAGTGELF
12,TRBJ1-1,TRBV29-1,SVDPTRGGTEAF
16,TRBJ2-5,TRBV5-1,ASSLLRSNAFTEETQY
11,TRBJ1-5,TRBV7-2,ASSHNIGQPQH
13,TRBJ2-1,TRBV11-1,ASSYLRGTYNEQF
14,TRBJ2-1,TRBV2,ASSEKTSGTYNEQF
10,TRBJ2-5,TRBV2,ASSGWRETQY
12,TRBJ1-2,TRBV5-4,ASSIGGANYGYT
11,TRBJ2-1,TRBV9,ASSVGLGDEQF
11,TRBJ1-2,TRBV5-1,ASSLAGQDGYT
13,TRBJ2-7,TRBV10-3,AISESVSTSYEQY
14,TRBJ1-1,TRBV2,ASSELRTGGNTEAF
14,TRBJ1-1,TRBV5-1,ASSIASAGRNTEAF
14,TRBJ1-5,TRBV4-1,ASSQELKGGNQPQH
13,TRBJ2-1,TRBV27,ASSSPTSGSNEQF
13,TRBJ1-5,TRBV2,ASRLQGSEHQPQH
13,TRBJ2-1,TRBV4-1,ASSLVETSGNEQF
12,TRBJ1-4,TRBV2,ASSEGGLNEKLF
12,TRBJ1-2,TRBV19,ASSIGTGFYGYT
12,TRBJ2-3,TRBV2,ASSTDRGQDTQY
12,TRBJ1-5,TRBV27,ASSPVPGFQPQH
11,TRBJ1-3,TRBV6-5,ASSYSSGNTIY
13,TRBJ1-4,TRBV3-1/TRBV3-2,ASSLTVPINEKLF
12,TRBJ2-2,TRBV6-5,ASSQGAPTGELF
13,TRBJ1-4,TRBV19,ASCPVQGGHEKLF
11,TRBJ2-7,TRBV5-1,ASRRQDSYEQY
12,TRBJ2-2,TRBV4-1,ASSQNVDTGELF
13,TRBJ2-3,TRBV10-1,ASSPRDSSTDTQY
15,TRBJ1-1,TRBV7-8,ASSLGSVVRGGTEAF
14,TRBJ2-7,TRBV3-1/TRBV3-2,ASSQVGGTGGHEQY
14,TRBJ2-3,TRBV5-5,ASTWRPSGSTDTQY
11,TRBJ2-2,TRBV12-5,ASRTGGTGELF
13,TRBJ2-1,TRBV7-9,ASSLGSGPDNEQF
15,TRBJ1-6,TRBV5-1,ASSLDASGQGTSPLH
12,TRBJ1-1,TRBV5-1,ASSFGIPGGEAF
13,TRBJ2-5,TRBV5-1,ASSLGSDTQETQY
12,TRBJ1-6,TRBV9,ASSAQGGNSPLH
13,TRBJ2-3,TRBV7-9,ASSLEGTGTDTQY
11,TRBJ1-2,TRBV25-1,ASGTVGNDGYT
9,TRBJ1-2,TRBV14,ASGTSGRYT
12,TRBJ2-5,TRBV6-5,ASSPRGMGETQY
13,TRBJ1-6,TRBV9,ASSSGTGFNSPLH